Included here is one TCR beta chain sequence, with context. This entry belongs to a study of blood T cell repertoires in COVID-19. Across the whole study: The study drew acute and convalescent COVID-19 samples from the United States, Italy and Spain. Nucleic acid was either cDNA or gDNA, and it came from T cells, B-cell-depleted T cells, or PBMCs.

Germline loops: CDR1 SGHRS, CDR2 YFSETQ. The CDR3 loop spans 12 amino acids. Trimming left V 0 bases short and J 8 bases short, with 6 bases between. Per the authors' pipeline: Nucleated cell counts were estimated from reference gene primer amplification. Sequencing used immunoSEQ multiplex PCR; TCRdb keeps in-frame clones, though not all of them. V, J and clone size reflect that table, while D and trimming were determined from the DNA. The sample has some 110,000 clones; approximately 84% are singletons. The source material was peripheral blood. The V call is TRBV5-1, the J call TRBJ2-1; no firm D call. This sequence originates from a man between 65 and 85 years old with active or convalescent COVID-19. Written as DNA, the CDR3 is TGCGCCAGCAGCTTGGCCAGCGATGAGCAGTTCTTC. This codes for CASSLASDEQFF.